Below, 4 T cell receptor beta chains from the same sample are listed, as sequenced in a study of response to subunit inactivated influenza vaccine. MiXCR, applied by TCRdb to the RT-PCR reads, yields one record per CDR3 protein. The data show a few hundred thousand distinct CDR3 sequences, with less than 25% seen just once and approximately 10% held by the top ten. This specimen was PBMCs from blood, taken 21 months after vaccination. The origin of the receptors is a man aged 45 to 75 who received an inactivated influenza vaccine.

This clonotype has more than one count but fewer than ten. CDR3 nucleotide sequence: TGTGCCATCAGTGAGTCGTCGAATGAAAAACTGTTTTTT. Translated, it gives CAISESSNEKLFF. The chain employs TRBV10-3 and TRBJ1-4; no firm D call. In germline, CDR1 is ENHRY, CDR2 SYGVKD. The CDR3 is made up of 13 amino acids. V was shortened by 0 bases and J by 5 bases, with 4 bases between the two germline ends.

This clonotype occurred a few times. This rearrangement joins TRBV7-9 to TRBJ2-5; 12 bases are a match to TRBD2. Trimming at V came to 5 bases and at J to 5 bases, leaving 6 bases not matched to a gene. This CDR3 has 15 residues. The germline V gene has CDR1 SEHNR and CDR2 FQNEAQ (reference sequence). The CDR3 here is CASSPSGLAGETQYF. CDR3 nucleotide sequence: TGTGCCAGCAGCCCGAGCGGACTAGCGGGGGAGACCCAGTACTTC.

This clonotype was picked up many times. The CDR3 region is CASRQGGTNQPQHF. The CDR3 DNA follows: TGTGCCAGCAGACAAGGTGGTACGAATCAGCCCCAGCATTTT. The chain joins TRBV28 to TRBJ1-5; D gene unclear. V lost 6 bases to trimming and J lost 4 bases, with 13 bases between them. Germline V gives CDR1 MDHEN, CDR2 SYDVKM. The CDR3 is made up of 14 amino acids. Full variable domain (rest looked up from reference TRBV28 and TRBJ1-5): DVKVTQSSRYLVKRTGEKVFLECVQDMDHENMFWYRQDPGLGLRLIYFSYDVKMKEKGDIPEGYSVSREKKERFSLILESASTNQTSMYLCASRQGGTNQPQHFGDGTRLSIL.

The genes are TRBV29-1 and TRBJ1-2, with 7 bases lining up with TRBD1. Germline values: CDR1 SQVTM, CDR2 ANQGSEA. V lost 4 bases to trimming and J lost 4 bases; unmatched junction nucleotides: 6. The CDR3 consists of 13 residues. CDR3 sequence reads: CSVGDRGSYGYTF. The CDR3 bases are TGCAGCGTTGGGGACAGAGGATCCTATGGCTACACCTTC.